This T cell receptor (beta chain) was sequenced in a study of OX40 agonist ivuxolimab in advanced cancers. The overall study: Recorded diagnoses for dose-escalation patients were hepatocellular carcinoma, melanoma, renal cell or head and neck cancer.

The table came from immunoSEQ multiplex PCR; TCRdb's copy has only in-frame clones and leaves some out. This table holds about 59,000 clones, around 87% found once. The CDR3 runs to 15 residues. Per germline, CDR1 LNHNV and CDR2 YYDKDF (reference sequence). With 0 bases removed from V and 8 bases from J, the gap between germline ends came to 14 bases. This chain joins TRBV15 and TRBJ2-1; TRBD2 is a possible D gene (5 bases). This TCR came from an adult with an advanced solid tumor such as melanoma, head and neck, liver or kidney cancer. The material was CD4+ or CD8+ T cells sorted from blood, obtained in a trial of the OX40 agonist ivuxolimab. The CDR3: CATSRDARGLDEQFF. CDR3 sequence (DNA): TGTGCCACCAGCAGAGATGCGCGCGGGCTGGATGAGCAGTTCTTC.